The 27 T cell receptor beta chains reported below all come from one sample, sequenced in a study of blood T cell repertoires in COVID-19. Libraries were prepared by immunoSEQ multiplex PCR; TCRdb keeps only in-frame clonotypes and omits some of them. The sample yields roughly 200,000 clones, roughly 82% seen once. What was sequenced was PBMCs or T cells enriched from blood (not recorded which). These receptors were collected from a man aged 35-49 years who had recovered from COVID-19.

The chain has TRBV11-2 and TRBJ2-2; maybe TRBD1 (6 bases). V gave up 1 base and J gave up 4 bases, with 13 bases separating them. There are 16 residues in the CDR3. Germline CDR1 and CDR2: SGHAT and FQNNGV. This CDR3 reads CASSLVVGQSTGELFF. Here the CDR3 DNA reads TGTGCCAGCAGCTTAGTCGTTGGACAGAGCACCGGGGAGCTGTTTTTT.

The chain couples TRBV27 to TRBJ1-6, with D unresolved. The ends were cut back, 7 bases at V and 0 bases at J, with 16 bases in the middle. The CDR3 length is 17 residues. Germline V lookup: CDR1 MNHEY, CDR2 SMNVEV (reference sequence). CDR3 DNA sequence: TGTGCCAGCAAAGGAGGACCGAGGAGCTCCTATAATTCACCCCTCCACTTT. This translates into CASKGGPRSSYNSPLHF.

The gene calls are TRBV23-1 and TRBJ1-5, with no clear D. TRBV23-1 is marked as an open reading frame, function uncertain. The germline V and J ends were trimmed by 6 bases and 7 bases, with 13 bases remaining between them. The CDR3 runs to 13 residues. The CDR3 nucleotides read TGCGCCAGCAGCCGTTTTACCGGGCAGCCCCAGCATTTT. This gives the protein CASSRFTGQPQHF.

The chain is built from TRBV30 and TRBJ1-5, with unresolved D. Trimming removed 4 bases at V and 4 bases at J, with 11 bases between. The CDR3 is made up of 13 amino acids. Germline lookup yields CDR1 GTSNPN and CDR2 SVGIG (reference sequence). The CDR3 DNA reads as TGTGCCTGGACAAATGGAGGGAATCAGCCCCAGCATTTT. Translated, it gives CAWTNGGNQPQHF.

In this sample, this clone turned up a few times. This chain joins TRBV6-5 and TRBJ1-1; unclear D gene. V gave up 6 bases and J gave up 5 bases, with 13 bases separating them. CDR1 is MNHEY and CDR2 is SVGAGI in the germline V gene. CDR3 length: 13 residues. CDR3 DNA: TGTGCCAGCAGCTGGTCTCGGGAAACTGAAGCTTTCTTT. Protein product: CASSWSRETEAFF.

This chain links TRBV19 with TRBJ1-2, with D possibly TRBD1 on 5 matching bases. Per the germline V gene, CDR1 is LNHDA and CDR2 is SQIVND (reference sequence). This CDR3 has 15 amino acids. V was pared by 1 base and J by 4 bases, with 13 bases between. The CDR3: CASSIAGDLAYGYTF. The CDR3 coding sequence is TGTGCCAGTAGTATAGCGGGGGATCTTGCCTATGGCTACACCTTC.

The chain combines TRBV5-1 with TRBJ2-1; no clear D gene. This CDR3 region has 14 residues. The germline gives CDR1 SGHRS, CDR2 YFSETQ. With 0 bases removed from V and 8 bases from J, the gap between germline ends came to 12 bases. The DNA of the CDR3 is TGCGCCAGCAGCTTGGCGGGTAGCATGGATGAGCAGTTCTTC. It codes for CASSLAGSMDEQFF.

The gene calls are TRBV2 and TRBJ2-1; possibly TRBD2 for D (5 bases). Trimming removed 7 bases at V and 5 bases at J, with 15 bases between. Per germline, CDR1 SNHLY and CDR2 FYNNEI. This CDR3 is built from 14 residues. The CDR3 sequence: CASTPEGADNEQFF. DNA of the CDR3: TGTGCCAGCACCCCCGAGGGAGCCGACAATGAGCAGTTCTTC. Using reference TRBV2 and TRBJ2-1 for the parts outside the CDR3, the full variable domain is EPEVTQTPSHQVTQMGQEVILRCVPISNHLYFYWYRQILGQKVEFLVSFYNNEISEKSEIFDDQFSVERPDGSNFTLKIRSTKLEDSAMYFCASTPEGADNEQFFGPGTRLTVL.

This clone was seen only once. V and J are TRBV10-3 and TRBJ2-7; 9 bases line up with TRBD1. Germline loops: CDR1 ENHRY, CDR2 SYGVKD. The CDR3 runs to 14 residues. With 6 bases clipped from V and 3 bases from J, the junction kept 6 bases outside the gene matches. CDR3 loop: CAISPTGGFYEQYV. CDR3 nucleotide sequence: TGTGCCATCAGCCCGACAGGGGGATTCTACGAGCAGTACGTC.

V and J are TRBV6-2 or TRBV6-3 and TRBJ2-5; TRBD2 aligns across 7 bases. CDR3 size: 17 residues. The germline CDR1 and CDR2 sequences are MNHEY and SVGEGT. With 4 bases clipped from V and 1 base from J, the junction kept 12 bases outside the gene matches. The CDR3 region has the DNA TGTGCCAGCAGTTCCCCACTTGACGGGAGGCTCCAAGAGACCCAGTACTTC. Amino acids: CASSSPLDGRLQETQYF.

This chain links TRBV18 with TRBJ2-2; D is perhaps TRBD2 (5 bases). The CDR3 contains 14 residues. Per the germline V gene, CDR1 is KGHSH and CDR2 is LQKENI. V was pared by 1 base and J by 5 bases, with 8 bases between. CDR3 nucleotide sequence: TGTGCCAGCTCACCACGGGAGACGACCGGGGAGCTGTTTTTT. Its protein is CASSPRETTGELFF.

This rearrangement joins TRBV18 to TRBJ1-4; D gene unclear. Germline V CDR1 and CDR2: KGHSH, LQKENI. CDR3 length: 14 residues. Trimming shortened V by 0 bases and J by 5 bases, and 7 bases separated the two germline ends. Here the CDR3 reads CASSPPQSNEKLFF. The CDR3 region has the DNA TGTGCCAGCTCACCACCACAGAGCAATGAAAAACTGTTTTTT. Looking up the rest from reference TRBV18 and TRBJ1-4 gives the full variable domain: NAGVMQNPRHLVRRRGQEARLRCSPMKGHSHVYWYRQLPEEGLKFMVYLQKENIIDESGMPKERFSAEFPKEGPSILRIQQVVRGDSAAYFCASSPPQSNEKLFFGSGTQLSVL.

The J gene is TRBJ2-7, the V gene TRBV27, with a possible D match to TRBD2 (5 bases). Germline V gene sequence: CDR1 MNHEY, CDR2 SMNVEV (reference sequence). Trimming cost V 5 bases and J 3 bases, with 17 bases left between them. CDR3 length: 15 residues. CDR3 loop: CASSPRAGNLYEQYV. CDR3 nucleotides: TGTGCCAGCAGTCCCCGGGCCGGGAACCTCTACGAGCAGTACGTC.

This rearrangement joins TRBV7-2 to TRBJ1-1; D might be TRBD1 (6 bases). CDR3 length: 12 amino acids. V dropped 7 bases and J dropped 5 bases, with 11 bases sitting between them. Germline assignment: CDR1 SGHTA and CDR2 FQGNSA. The CDR3 loop reads CASKNRATEAFF. As DNA, the CDR3 is TGTGCCAGCAAAAACAGGGCGACTGAAGCTTTCTTT. Full variable domain (remainder filled in from reference TRBV7-2 and TRBJ1-1): GAGVSQSPSNKVTEKGKDVELRCDPISGHTALYWYRQSLGQGLEFLIYFQGNSAPDKSGLPSDRFSAERTGGSVSTLTIQRTQQEDSAVYLCASKNRATEAFFGQGTRLTVV.

V and J are TRBV27 and TRBJ2-3; TRBD1 aligns across 10 bases. V was pared by 3 bases and J by 3 bases, with 9 bases of the junction left unmatched. The germline gives CDR1 MNHEY, CDR2 SMNVEV (reference sequence). CDR3 size: 17 residues. The CDR3 DNA reads TGTGCCAGCAGTTTGGGGGCCGGGACAGGGGAAACAGATACGCAGTATTTT. Protein product: CASSLGAGTGETDTQYF.

V is TRBV19 and J is TRBJ2-2, with 8 bases identical to TRBD2. Germline values: CDR1 LNHDA, CDR2 SQIVND (reference sequence). V was pared by 0 bases and J by 4 bases, with 10 bases of the junction left unmatched. The CDR3 spans 18 residues. DNA for the CDR3: TGTGCCAGTAGTATAGACACCCACCGGGCGGGAGGCACCGGGGAGCTGTTTTTT. It specifies CASSIDTHRAGGTGELFF.

The J gene is TRBJ1-4, the V gene TRBV18, with TRBD1 matching 9 bases. Germline V gives CDR1 KGHSH, CDR2 LQKENI. Germline trimming cut 4 bases from V and 8 bases from J; bases unmatched to any gene: 5. This CDR3 has 14 amino acids. The CDR3 here is CASSQQGAGEKLFF. Here the CDR3 DNA reads TGTGCCAGCTCACAACAGGGGGCTGGGGAAAAACTGTTTTTT.

This chain joins TRBV14 and TRBJ2-1; 12 bases match TRBD2. Germline values: CDR1 SGHDN, CDR2 FVKESK. Trimming took 0 bases from V and 8 from J; bases not matched to a gene: 5. This CDR3 region has 16 residues. For the CDR3, the DNA is TGTGCCAGCAGCCAAGATCCTAGCGGGAGGGCCTATGAGCAGTTCTTC. Translated, it gives CASSQDPSGRAYEQFF.

This clone occurred once. This chain uses TRBV5-1 with TRBJ1-3; 7 positions match TRBD1. The germline gives CDR1 SGHRS, CDR2 YFSETQ. V shed 1 base and J 0 bases; nucleotides not matched to a gene: 10. CDR3 length: 18 residues. For the CDR3, the DNA is TGCGCCAGCAGCTTGAGGGCCGGGACAGTTCGCTCTGGAAACACCATATATTTT. It is translated as CASSLRAGTVRSGNTIYF.

The V call is TRBV5-4, the J call TRBJ2-1; 12 nucleotides agree with TRBD2. Germline V gene lookup returns CDR1 SGHNT and CDR2 YYREEE (reference sequence). V lost 4 bases and J lost 2; bases outside the gene matches: 4. The CDR3 totals 16 residues. The CDR3 protein is CASSPSGRATYNEQFF. The CDR3, as DNA: TGTGCCAGCAGCCCTAGCGGGAGGGCCACCTACAATGAGCAGTTCTTC.

The V call is TRBV19, the J call TRBJ2-3, with D unresolved. This CDR3 contains 14 residues. Deletions cut 4 bases from V and 5 bases from J, with 13 bases between. Germline assignment: CDR1 LNHDA and CDR2 SQIVND (reference sequence). Here the CDR3 DNA reads TGTGCCAGTAGTAGGGTCATTTACAGAGATACGCAGTATTTT. Translation: CASSRVIYRDTQYF.

The J gene is TRBJ2-5, the V gene TRBV5-4; no reliable D call. Deletions cut 0 bases from V and 3 bases from J, with 12 bases between. There are 15 residues in the CDR3. CDR1 and CDR2 from the germline V gene are SGHNT and YYREEE (reference sequence). CDR3 sequence reads: CASSLAVSSKETQYF. Written as DNA, the CDR3 is TGTGCCAGCAGCTTGGCCGTTAGCAGTAAAGAGACCCAGTACTTC. Based on the CDR3 plus reference TRBV5-4 and TRBJ2-5, the full variable domain is ETGVTQSPTHLIKTRGQQVTLRCSSQSGHNTVSWYQQALGQGPQFIFQYYREEENGRGNFPPRFSGLQFPNYSSELNVNALELDDSALYLCASSLAVSSKETQYFGPGTRLLVL.

This chain links TRBV10-3 with TRBJ1-1; TRBD1 matches at 9 bases. Germline lookup yields CDR1 ENHRY and CDR2 SYGVKD. Germline trimming cut 9 bases from V and 4 bases from J; bases unmatched to any gene: 6. This CDR3 has 13 amino acids. DNA for the CDR3: TGTGCCATACGGGACAGGGAGGCCACTGAAGCTTTCTTT. Translated, it gives CAIRDREATEAFF.

The V call is TRBV3-1 (or the pseudogene TRBV3-2), the J call TRBJ2-7, with TRBD1 as a possible D gene (6 bases). The CDR3 runs 15 residues. The V gene's germline CDR1 is LGHDT and CDR2 YNNKEL (reference sequence). Trimming took off 1 base at V and 1 base at J, with 11 bases between the two ends. The CDR3, as DNA: TGTGCCAGCAGCCAAGGGGGGCTGGGTTCCTACGAGCAGTACTTC. It translates to CASSQGGLGSYEQYF.

The chain combines TRBV11-1 with TRBJ1-1, with a possible D match to TRBD1 (5 bases). Trimming cost V 3 bases and J 1 base, with 9 bases left between them. CDR3 length: 14 amino acids. Germline-derived CDR1 and CDR2 are SGHAT and FQDESV (reference sequence). The CDR3 sequence is CASSFIQGNTEAFF. CDR3 bases: TGTGCCAGCAGCTTCATCCAGGGGAACACTGAAGCTTTCTTT.

V and J are TRBV7-2 and TRBJ1-1; tentatively, D is TRBD1 (6 bases). The CDR3 extends over 16 amino acids. Trimming removed 5 bases from V and 0 bases from J, with 16 bases in between. Germline CDR1 reads SGHTA; CDR2 reads FQGNSA. The CDR3 loop is CASSRAEDRVNTEAFF. CDR3 coding DNA: TGTGCCAGCAGCCGCGCCGAGGACAGAGTGAACACTGAAGCTTTCTTT.

In this sample, this clone turned up once. The rearrangement links TRBV5-4 to TRBJ2-1; weak D call: TRBD2 (6 bases). V lost 4 bases and J lost 10, with 12 bases in between. Germline lookup yields CDR1 SGHNT and CDR2 YYREEE (reference sequence). The CDR3 is 12 amino acids. CDR3 DNA sequence: TGTGCCAGCAGCGGAACGGGAGAAGAGCAGTTCTTC. This codes for CASSGTGEEQFF.